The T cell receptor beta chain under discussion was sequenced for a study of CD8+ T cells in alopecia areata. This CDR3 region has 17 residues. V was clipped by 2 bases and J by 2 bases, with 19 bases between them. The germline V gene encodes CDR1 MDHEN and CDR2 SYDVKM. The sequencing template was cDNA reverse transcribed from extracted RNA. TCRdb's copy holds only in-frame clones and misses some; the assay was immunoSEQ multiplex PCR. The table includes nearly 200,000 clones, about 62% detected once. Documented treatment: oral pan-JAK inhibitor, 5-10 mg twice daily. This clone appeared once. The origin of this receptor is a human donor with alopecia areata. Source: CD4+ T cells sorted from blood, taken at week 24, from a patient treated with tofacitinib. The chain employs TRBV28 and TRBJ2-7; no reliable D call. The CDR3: CASSLLPRSDLTYEQYF. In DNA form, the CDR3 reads TGTGCCAGCAGTTTACTCCCGCGAAGCGACTTAACCTACGAGCAGTACTTC.